This T cell receptor beta chain was found in a study of chemoradiotherapy in HPV16-positive cancers (dated by TCRdb to the early 2020s). Concerning the study at large: Functional T-cell assays on cells from a couple of HPV16-positive patients defined candidate HPV-specific T-cell clones and common TCR motifs. The study asked whether T-cell immunity to the HPV oncoproteins E6 and E7 changes during chemoradiotherapy and whether this immunity affects survival. TCR repertoires from some 89 patients with HPV-related cancers were then used to track the candidate HPV-specific TCRs and motifs.

Concerning this clone: No antigen is known for it. Base-call qualities are not available, and no considerably larger clone is one nucleotide away.

Broader findings and caveats from the paper: Expansion of candidate HPV-specific clones and E7-related TCR motifs was observed in the tumor microenvironment during treatment, whereas no such expansion was observed for non-HPV-specific T cells. Among HPV16-positive patients, expansion of HPV-responsive T cells during chemoradiotherapy was associated with better recurrence-free survival. The functional definition of HPV-specific T cells came from only two HPV16-positive patients, and the survival association was reported for HPV16-positive patients.

The library came from the immunoSEQ multiplex PCR assay. This immuneACCESS table, as held by TCRdb, lists in-frame sequences with V and J called but not all clones. Of the missing ones, under half trace to an unresolved V gene in checked studies; the others have no known cause. Within this sample are some 12,000 clones, with more than 75% of them counted one time only. The ten largest clones represent 2% to 2.5% of the sample. V and J lose 0 bases and 4 bases, and a span of 13 bases separates them. The CDR3 spans 15 residues, from the cysteine through the phenylalanine. The only DNA kept is the CDR3, 45 bases in frame from the first base. From a lookup of the germline V gene, CDR1 and CDR2 are MGHRA and YSYEKL. Repertoires were sampled multiple times during chemoradiotherapy, which allowed clonal expansion in the tumor microenvironment to be followed.

This specimen consisted of blood, obtained from a patient who underwent chemoradiotherapy. The rearrangement combines TRBV4-1 with TRBJ2-7, and possibly TRBD1, on 5 matching bases. The clonotype originates from a human donor with HPV-associated anogenital cancer. The CDR3 region has the sequence CASSQEPPDRYEQYF. The nucleotide sequence reads TGCGCCAGCAGCCAAGAGCCCCCCGACAGATACGAGCAGTACTTC.